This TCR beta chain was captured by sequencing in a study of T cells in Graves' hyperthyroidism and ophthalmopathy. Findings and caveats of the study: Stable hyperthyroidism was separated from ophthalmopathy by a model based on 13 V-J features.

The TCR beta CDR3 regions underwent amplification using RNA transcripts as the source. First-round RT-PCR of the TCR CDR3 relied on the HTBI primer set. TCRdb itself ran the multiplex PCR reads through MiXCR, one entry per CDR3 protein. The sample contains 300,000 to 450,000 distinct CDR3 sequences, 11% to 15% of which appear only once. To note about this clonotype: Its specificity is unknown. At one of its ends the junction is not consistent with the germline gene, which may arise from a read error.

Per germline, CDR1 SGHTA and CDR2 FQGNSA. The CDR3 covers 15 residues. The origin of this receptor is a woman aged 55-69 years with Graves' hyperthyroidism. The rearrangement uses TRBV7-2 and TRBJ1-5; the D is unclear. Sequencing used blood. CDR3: CASGLAGVSNQPQHF. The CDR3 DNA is TGTGCCAGCGGCTTAGCTGGGGTTAGCAATCAGCCCCAGCATTTT.